The 20 T cell receptor beta chains reported below all come from one sample, sequenced in a study of CD8 T cells in ankylosing spondylitis. TCRdb independently ran MiXCR on the 5' RACE reads; one entry per CDR3 protein. The sample carries over 150,000 distinct CDR3 sequences, 15% to 20% recorded once. Sequencing used blood, either unsorted or a sorted T cell fraction (not recorded which). These receptors all stem from a male donor aged 5-29 years with ankylosing spondylitis or in good health (not recorded which).

V usage is TRBV7-6 and J usage is TRBJ2-2; 7 nucleotides match TRBD1. This CDR3 is built from 13 residues. V lost 8 bases to trimming and J lost 3 bases; unmatched junction nucleotides: 3. Germline-derived CDR1 and CDR2 are SGHVS and FNYEAQ. CDR3 nucleotide sequence: TGTGCCAGCGGGGACAGCTACACCGGGGAGCTGTTTTTT. This codes for CASGDSYTGELFF.

This clonotype has a count of ten or more. The genes are TRBV11-2 and TRBJ2-7; either TRBD1 or TRBD2 may supply D (5 bases each). The V gene's germline CDR1 is SGHAT and CDR2 FQNNGV. Trimming took off 5 bases at V and 3 bases at J, with 11 bases between the two ends. This CDR3 is 13 amino acids long. In nucleotides, the CDR3 is TGTGCCAGCAGCCCGGGACCGCTCTACGAGCAGTACGTC. Protein product: CASSPGPLYEQYV.

This clonotype was counted at least ten times. This chain uses TRBV15 with TRBJ2-7; D is undetermined. This CDR3 is built from 12 residues. Per germline, CDR1 LNHNV and CDR2 YYDKDF (reference sequence). V lost 0 bases and J 5 bases, leaving 5 bases between the germline ends. CDR3 region: CATSRDRDEQYF. The DNA of the CDR3 is TGTGCCACCAGCAGAGATCGGGACGAGCAGTACTTC.

Ten or more counts support this clonotype. The genes are TRBV7-3 and TRBJ2-1; unclear D gene. Germline CDR1 is SGHTA and CDR2 is FQGTGA. V lost 5 bases and J 3 bases, leaving 5 bases between the germline ends. The CDR3 runs 12 residues. The CDR3 DNA sequence: TGTGCCAGCAGCCCCGACTACAATGAGCAGTTCTTC. This encodes CASSPDYNEQFF.

The sample holds many counts of this clonotype. The chain employs TRBV29-1 and TRBJ1-4; 9 bases match TRBD1. Germline CDR1 SQVTM, CDR2 ANQGSEA. V dropped 6 bases and J dropped 7; count of bases not matched to a gene: 9. CDR3 size: 14 residues. The CDR3 here is CSVLQQGAGEKLFF. CDR3 in DNA: TGCAGCGTACTTCAACAGGGGGCTGGTGAAAAACTGTTTTTT.

The table lists this clonotype with many counts. The chain links TRBV20-1 to TRBJ2-5; TRBD2 might be the D (5 bases). The CDR3 sequence is 13 residues long. V lost 2 bases, J lost 0 bases, and 7 bases lay in between. Germline V gives CDR1 DFQATT, CDR2 SNEGSKA (reference sequence). The CDR3: CSARPGNQETQYF. Here the CDR3 DNA reads TGCAGTGCTAGACCCGGGAACCAAGAGACCCAGTACTTC.

This clonotype was recorded at least ten times. DNA for the CDR3: TGTGCCAGCAGTTACGGCCCGGGACAAGCTGGAAACACCATATATTTT. Its translation is CASSYGPGQAGNTIYF. The chain combines TRBV6-2 or TRBV6-3 with TRBJ1-3, with D possibly TRBD1 on 6 matching bases. The V gene lost 2 bases and the J gene lost 2 bases, with 13 bases spanning the gap. Germline lookup yields CDR1 MNHEY and CDR2 SVGEGT. There are 16 residues in the CDR3.

This clonotype showed up many times. This rearrangement joins TRBV4-3 to TRBJ2-5; TRBD2 matches 10 bases. The CDR3 runs 17 residues. Trimming at V came to 0 bases and at J to 4 bases, leaving 8 bases not matched to a gene. CDR1 and CDR2 from the germline V gene are LGHNA and YSLEER. DNA of the CDR3: TGCGCCAGCAGCCAAGATCGAGCGGGAGGGCCTGGAGAGACCCAGTACTTC. Amino acid sequence: CASSQDRAGGPGETQYF.

This sequence joins TRBV6-2 or TRBV6-3 and TRBJ2-3; no clear D gene. Germline CDR1 is MNHEY and CDR2 is SVGEGT. The CDR3 runs 14 residues. V lost 4 bases and J 2 bases, leaving 10 bases between the germline ends. The CDR3 loop reads CASSWAAHTDTQYF. In DNA form, the CDR3 reads TGTGCCAGCAGTTGGGCAGCTCACACAGATACGCAGTATTTT.

This clonotype was seen only a few times. The J gene is TRBJ1-1, the V gene TRBV6-5; D may be TRBD1 (5 bases). Germline V gene sequence: CDR1 MNHEY, CDR2 SVGAGI. Trimming stripped 4 bases from V and 5 bases from J, with 11 bases between. This CDR3 is 13 amino acids long. The CDR3 loop is CASSWGFRTEAFF. The CDR3 bases are TGTGCCAGCAGTTGGGGGTTTAGGACTGAAGCTTTCTTT.

This clonotype was seen ten or more times. J is TRBJ2-5 and V is TRBV5-6; D perhaps matches TRBD2 (6 bases). The CDR3 extends over 16 amino acids. Trimming cost V 2 bases and J 2 bases, with 16 bases left between them. Germline CDR1 and CDR2: SGHDT and YYEEEE. The DNA of the CDR3 is TGTGCCAGCAGCTTTACGGGACTGCTGAAACAAGAGACCCAGTACTTC. Translation gives CASSFTGLLKQETQYF.

This clonotype has at least ten counts. This sequence joins TRBV20-1 and TRBJ2-7; 11 bases match TRBD2. The CDR3 is made up of 13 amino acids. CDR1 is DFQATT and CDR2 is SNEGSKA in the germline V gene (reference sequence). J gave up 2 bases and V 3 bases, and 0 bases lay outside the gene matches. CDR3 region: CSASSGRAYEQYF. The CDR3 DNA reads TGCAGTGCTAGTAGCGGGAGGGCCTACGAGCAGTACTTC.

This clonotype was picked up many times. The chain joins TRBV28 to TRBJ2-5; D is undetermined. Looked up from germline, CDR1 is MDHEN and CDR2 is SYDVKM. V was trimmed by 8 bases and J by 2 bases, leaving 12 bases between them. The CDR3 is 13 residues long. The CDR3 DNA reads as TGTGCCAGCGGTCCCCCTAATCAAGAGACCCAGTACTTC. Translation: CASGPPNQETQYF.

This clonotype was seen many times. The V and J genes are TRBV2 and TRBJ2-5; D perhaps matches TRBD2 (5 bases). V lost 8 bases and J 4 bases, leaving 11 bases between the germline ends. Germline assignment: CDR1 SNHLY and CDR2 FYNNEI. This CDR3 spans 12 amino acids. Here the CDR3 DNA reads TGTGCCAGCGAGGGTAATGGAGAGACCCAGTACTTC. Translation: CASEGNGETQYF. The whole variable domain, remainder taken from reference TRBV2 and TRBJ2-5, is EPEVTQTPSHQVTQMGQEVILRCVPISNHLYFYWYRQILGQKVEFLVSFYNNEISEKSEIFDDQFSVERPDGSNFTLKIRSTKLEDSAMYFCASEGNGETQYFGPGTRLLVL.

V and J are TRBV3-1 and TRBJ2-1; possible D gene TRBD2, 6 bases. CDR3 length equals 14 residues. Trimming cost V 0 bases and J 9 bases, with 12 bases left between them. The V gene's germline CDR1 is LGHDT and CDR2 YNNKEL (reference sequence). The CDR3 loop reads CASSQDAGMGEQFF. Here the CDR3 DNA reads TGTGCCAGCAGCCAAGACGCGGGGATGGGTGAGCAGTTCTTC.

This clonotype has at least ten counts. This rearrangement joins TRBV23-1 to TRBJ2-1; no definite D call. TRBV23-1 is an ORF, and what it does is uncertain. V was clipped by 6 bases and J by 8 bases, with 11 bases between them. CDR3 length: 12 residues. CDR3 loop: CASSRQFDEQFF. The CDR3 nucleotides read TGCGCCAGCAGCCGGCAGTTCGATGAGCAGTTCTTC.

The sample holds many counts of this clonotype. The J gene is TRBJ2-2, the V gene TRBV5-1, with 8 positions matching TRBD2. Germline V lookup: CDR1 SGHRS, CDR2 YFSETQ. The CDR3 consists of 15 residues. V lost 5 bases and J lost 6; bases outside the gene matches: 9. CDR3 DNA sequence: TGCGCCAGCAGAGATACTAGCGGAAATCCCGGGGAGCTGTTTTTT. Translating gives CASRDTSGNPGELFF.

This clonotype was counted at least ten times. The chain links TRBV5-1 to TRBJ2-1; 16 bases agree with TRBD2. The CDR3 runs to 15 residues. Germline trimming cut 4 bases from V and 7 bases from J; bases unmatched to any gene: 2. The V gene's germline CDR1 is SGHRS and CDR2 YFSETQ. CDR3 in amino acids: CASSVGLAGGNEQFF. CDR3 in DNA: TGCGCCAGCAGCGTGGGACTAGCGGGAGGGAATGAGCAGTTCTTC.

This clonotype was counted between two and nine times. CDR3 DNA: TGTGCCAGCAGTCCATCCTTTGGGAGGGCGGGCACTGAAGCTTTCTTT. The encoded protein is CASSPSFGRAGTEAFF. V gene TRBV12-3 or TRBV12-4 combines with J gene TRBJ1-1; D is unresolved. V was trimmed by 5 bases and J by 4 bases, leaving 20 bases between them. This CDR3 is built from 16 residues.

The J gene is TRBJ1-5, the V gene TRBV7-2; possible D gene TRBD1, 5 bases. Germline lookup yields CDR1 SGHTA and CDR2 FQGNSA. The CDR3 has 16 residues. The V end was cut by 1 base, the J end by 0 bases, with 10 bases between. In nucleotides, the CDR3 is TGTGCCAGCAGCTTAGAACGACAGAGTAGCAATCAGCCCCAGCATTTT. Translating it yields CASSLERQSSNQPQHF.